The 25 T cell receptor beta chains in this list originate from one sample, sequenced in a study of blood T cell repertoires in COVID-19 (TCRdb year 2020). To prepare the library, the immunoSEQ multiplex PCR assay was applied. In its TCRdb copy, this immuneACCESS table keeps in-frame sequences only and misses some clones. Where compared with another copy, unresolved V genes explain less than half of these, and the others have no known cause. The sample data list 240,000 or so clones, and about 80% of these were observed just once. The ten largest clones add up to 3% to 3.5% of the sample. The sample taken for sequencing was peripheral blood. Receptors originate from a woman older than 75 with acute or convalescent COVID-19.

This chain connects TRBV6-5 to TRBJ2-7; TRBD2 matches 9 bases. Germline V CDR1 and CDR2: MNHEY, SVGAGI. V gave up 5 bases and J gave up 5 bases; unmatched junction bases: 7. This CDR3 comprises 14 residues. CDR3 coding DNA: TGTGCCAGCAGTCGTAGCGGGAGCGATCACGAGCAGTACTTC. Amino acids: CASSRSGSDHEQYF.

This CDR3 reads CASSEPEARKTEAFF. CDR3 nucleotides: TGTGCCAGCAGTGAACCGGAGGCGCGGAAAACTGAAGCTTTCTTT. V usage is TRBV2 and J usage is TRBJ1-1; D not resolved. The V gene's germline CDR1 is SNHLY and CDR2 FYNNEI. The V end lost 2 bases, the J end lost 5 bases, and 15 bases lay between the germline ends. The CDR3 spans 15 residues.

The CDR3 sequence: CASSSLPGQGQETQYF. In nucleotides, the CDR3 is TGTGCCAGTAGTTCGTTGCCGGGACAGGGCCAAGAGACCCAGTACTTC. The J gene is TRBJ2-5, the V gene TRBV19; 9 bases fit TRBD1. CDR3 length: 16 residues. Trimming removed 5 bases from V and 1 base from J; junction bases left unmatched: 8. From germline, CDR1 is LNHDA and CDR2 SQIVND (reference sequence).

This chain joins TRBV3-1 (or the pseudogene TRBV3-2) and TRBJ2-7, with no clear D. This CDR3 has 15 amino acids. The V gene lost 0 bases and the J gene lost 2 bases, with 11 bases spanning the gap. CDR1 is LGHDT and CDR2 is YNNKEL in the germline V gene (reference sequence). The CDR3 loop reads CASSQDPEETYEQYF. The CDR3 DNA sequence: TGTGCCAGCAGCCAAGATCCCGAGGAGACCTACGAGCAGTACTTC.

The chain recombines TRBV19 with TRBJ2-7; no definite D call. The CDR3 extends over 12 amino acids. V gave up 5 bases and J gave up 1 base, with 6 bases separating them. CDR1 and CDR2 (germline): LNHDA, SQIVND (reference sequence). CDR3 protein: CASSRSSYEQYF. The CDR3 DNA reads TGTGCCAGTAGTCGCAGTTCCTACGAGCAGTACTTC.

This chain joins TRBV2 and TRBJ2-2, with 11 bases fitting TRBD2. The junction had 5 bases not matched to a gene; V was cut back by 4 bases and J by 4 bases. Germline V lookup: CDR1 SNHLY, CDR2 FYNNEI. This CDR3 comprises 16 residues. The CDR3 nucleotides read TGTGCCAGCAGTGTATCTAGCGGGAGGTCCACCGGGGAGCTGTTTTTT. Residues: CASSVSSGRSTGELFF.

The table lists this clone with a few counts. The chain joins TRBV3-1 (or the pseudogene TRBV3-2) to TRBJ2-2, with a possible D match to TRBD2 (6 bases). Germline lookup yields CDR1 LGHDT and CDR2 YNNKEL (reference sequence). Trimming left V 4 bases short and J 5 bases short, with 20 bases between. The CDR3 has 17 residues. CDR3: CASSPLVGGEKTGELFF. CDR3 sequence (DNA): TGTGCCAGCAGCCCCCTCGTTGGAGGGGAGAAGACCGGGGAGCTGTTTTTT.

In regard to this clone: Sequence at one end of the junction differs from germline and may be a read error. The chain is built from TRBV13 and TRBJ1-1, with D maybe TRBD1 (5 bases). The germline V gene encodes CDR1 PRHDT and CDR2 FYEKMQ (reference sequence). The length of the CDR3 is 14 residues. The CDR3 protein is CASSLGQVKTEAFF. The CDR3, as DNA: TGTGCCAGCAGCTTAGGACAGGTGAAGACTGAAGCTTTCTTT.

The CDR3 is CASSVSGAASAFGANVLTF. In DNA form, the CDR3 reads TGTGCCAGCAGCGTAAGTGGGGCAGCATCGGCCTTCGGGGCCAACGTCCTGACTTTC. The V call is TRBV7-2, the J call TRBJ2-6, with D perhaps TRBD1 (5 bases). The V gene lost 5 bases and the J gene lost 4 bases, with 24 bases spanning the gap. CDR3 length: 19 amino acids. Germline V gene lookup returns CDR1 SGHTA and CDR2 FQGNSA. Full variable domain (rest looked up from reference TRBV7-2 and TRBJ2-6): GAGVSQSPSNKVTEKGKDVELRCDPISGHTALYWYRQSLGQGLEFLIYFQGNSAPDKSGLPSDRFSAERTGGSVSTLTIQRTQQEDSAVYLCASSVSGAASAFGANVLTFGAGSRLTVL.

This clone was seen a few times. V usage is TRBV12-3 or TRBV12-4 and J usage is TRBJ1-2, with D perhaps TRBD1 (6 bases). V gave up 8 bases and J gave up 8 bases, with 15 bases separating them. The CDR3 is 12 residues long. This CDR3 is CASSMTGAGYTF. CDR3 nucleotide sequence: TGTGCCAGCTCAATGACAGGAGCGGGCTACACCTTC.

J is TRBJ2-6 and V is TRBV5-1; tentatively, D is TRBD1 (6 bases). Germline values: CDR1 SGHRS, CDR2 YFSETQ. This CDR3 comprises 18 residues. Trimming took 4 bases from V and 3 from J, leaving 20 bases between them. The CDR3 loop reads CASSLRSQGIRGANVLTF. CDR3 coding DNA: TGCGCCAGCAGCCTCCGGAGCCAGGGGATTCGTGGGGCCAACGTCCTGACTTTC.

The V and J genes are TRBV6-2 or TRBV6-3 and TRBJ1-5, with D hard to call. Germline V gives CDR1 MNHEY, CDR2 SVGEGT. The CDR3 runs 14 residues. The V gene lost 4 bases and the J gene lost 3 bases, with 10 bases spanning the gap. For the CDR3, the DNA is TGTGCCAGCAGTTCAGTGGGCCCCAATCAGCCCCAGCATTTT. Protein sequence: CASSSVGPNQPQHF.

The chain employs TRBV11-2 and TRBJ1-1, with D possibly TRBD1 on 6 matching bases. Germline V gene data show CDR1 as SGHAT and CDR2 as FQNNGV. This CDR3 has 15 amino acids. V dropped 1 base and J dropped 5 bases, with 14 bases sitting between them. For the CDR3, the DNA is TGTGCCAGCAGCTTAGGATTCGGGGGGCGGACTGAAGCTTTCTTT. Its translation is CASSLGFGGRTEAFF.

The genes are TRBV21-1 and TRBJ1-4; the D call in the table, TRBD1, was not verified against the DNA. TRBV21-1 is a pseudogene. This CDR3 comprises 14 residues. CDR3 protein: CASSKDRTGEKLFF. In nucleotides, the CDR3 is TGTGCCAGCAGCAAAGACAGGACAGGGGAAAAACTGTTTTTT.

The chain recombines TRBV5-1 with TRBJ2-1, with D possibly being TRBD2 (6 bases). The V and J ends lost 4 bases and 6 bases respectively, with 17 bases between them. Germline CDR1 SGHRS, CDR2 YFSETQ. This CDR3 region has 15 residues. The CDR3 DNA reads TGCGCCAGCAGCCCGTCGACTAGGAATAGCAATGAGCAGTTCTTC. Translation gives CASSPSTRNSNEQFF.

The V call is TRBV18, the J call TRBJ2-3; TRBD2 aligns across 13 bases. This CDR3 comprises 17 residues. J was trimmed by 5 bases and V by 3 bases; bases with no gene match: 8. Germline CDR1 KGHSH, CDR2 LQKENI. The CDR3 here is CASSPILAGGPKDTQYF. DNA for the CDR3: TGTGCCAGCTCACCGATACTAGCGGGGGGGCCTAAAGATACGCAGTATTTT.

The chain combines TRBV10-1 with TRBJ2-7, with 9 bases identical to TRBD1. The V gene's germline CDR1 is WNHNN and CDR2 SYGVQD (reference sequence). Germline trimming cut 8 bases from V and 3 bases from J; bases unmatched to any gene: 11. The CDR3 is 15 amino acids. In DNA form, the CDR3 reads TGCGCCAGCTATAAAGAAGGGACAGGGTTCTACGAGCAGTACTTC. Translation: CASYKEGTGFYEQYF.

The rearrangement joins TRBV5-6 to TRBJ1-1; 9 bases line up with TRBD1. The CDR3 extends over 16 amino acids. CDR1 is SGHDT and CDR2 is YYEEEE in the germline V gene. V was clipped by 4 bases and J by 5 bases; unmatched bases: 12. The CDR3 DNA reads TGTGCCAGCAGCGCGGACGAACAGGGGGCAGGGACTGAAGCTTTCTTT. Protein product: CASSADEQGAGTEAFF.

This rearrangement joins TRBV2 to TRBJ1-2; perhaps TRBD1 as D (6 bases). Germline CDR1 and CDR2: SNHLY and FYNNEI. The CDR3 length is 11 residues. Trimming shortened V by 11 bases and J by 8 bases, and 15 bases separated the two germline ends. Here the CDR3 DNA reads TGTGCCCGGGGGGGGCCCGGGGGCTACACCTTC. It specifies CARGGPGGYTF.

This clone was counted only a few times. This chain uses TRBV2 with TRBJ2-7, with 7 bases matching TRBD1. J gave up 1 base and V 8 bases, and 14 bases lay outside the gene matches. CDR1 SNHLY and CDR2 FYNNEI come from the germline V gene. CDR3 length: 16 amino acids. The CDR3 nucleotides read TGTGCCAGCTATGGGCGAGTATGGGACAGATCCTACGAGCAGTACTTC. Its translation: CASYGRVWDRSYEQYF.

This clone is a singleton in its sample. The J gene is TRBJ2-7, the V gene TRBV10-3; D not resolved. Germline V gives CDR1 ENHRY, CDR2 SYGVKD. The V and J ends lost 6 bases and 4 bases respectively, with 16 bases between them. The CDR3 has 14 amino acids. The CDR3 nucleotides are TGTGCCATCAGGGCCTCATTTATTCAGTACGAGCAGTACTTC. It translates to CAIRASFIQYEQYF.

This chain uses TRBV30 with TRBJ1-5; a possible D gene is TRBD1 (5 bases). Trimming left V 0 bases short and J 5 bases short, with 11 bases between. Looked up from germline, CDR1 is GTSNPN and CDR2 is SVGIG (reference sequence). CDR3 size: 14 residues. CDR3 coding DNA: TGTGCCTGGAGTGTACGGGGGGGGTATCAGCCCCAGCATTTT. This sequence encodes CAWSVRGGYQPQHF.

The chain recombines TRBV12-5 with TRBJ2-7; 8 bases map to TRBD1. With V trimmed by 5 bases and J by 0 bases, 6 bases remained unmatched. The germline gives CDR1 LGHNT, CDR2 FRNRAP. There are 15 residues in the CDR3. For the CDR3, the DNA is TGTGCTAGTGGTAAACCAGGGGGCAGCTCCTACGAGCAGTACTTC. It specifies CASGKPGGSSYEQYF.

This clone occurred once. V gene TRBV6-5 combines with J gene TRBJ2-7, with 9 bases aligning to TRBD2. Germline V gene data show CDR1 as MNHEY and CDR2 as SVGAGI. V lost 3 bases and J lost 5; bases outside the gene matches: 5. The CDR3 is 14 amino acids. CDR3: CASSYSGGINEQYF. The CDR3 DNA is TGTGCCAGCAGTTATAGCGGGGGAATAAACGAGCAGTACTTC.

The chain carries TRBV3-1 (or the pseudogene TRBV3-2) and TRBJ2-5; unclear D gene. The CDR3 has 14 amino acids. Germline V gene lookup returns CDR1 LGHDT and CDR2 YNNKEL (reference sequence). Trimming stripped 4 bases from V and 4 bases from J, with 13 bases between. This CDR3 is CASSPVLVTETQYF. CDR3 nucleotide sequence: TGTGCCAGCAGCCCGGTTTTGGTCACAGAGACCCAGTACTTC.